This passage covers 10 T cell receptor beta chains from one sample sequenced in a study of brain metastases from non-small cell lung cancer. Method: immunoSEQ multiplex PCR; TCRdb's copy keeps in-frame clones and lacks some. The table has thousands of clones, about 80% seen once. The sample comprised tissue from a brain metastasis. The receptor set was obtained from a donor older than 35 with non-small cell lung cancer.

The chain has TRBV19 and TRBJ2-5, with TRBD2 matching over 8 bases. Per the germline V gene, CDR1 is LNHDA and CDR2 is SQIVND (reference sequence). The J segment lost 0 bases and the V segment lost 2 bases, leaving 11 bases of the junction unmatched. This CDR3 has 18 residues. The CDR3 loop reads CASSITHSGGSYQETQYF. CDR3 bases: TGTGCCAGTAGTATAACCCACAGCGGGGGATCCTACCAAGAGACCCAGTACTTC.

V is TRBV6-5 and J is TRBJ2-3; 8 nucleotides line up with TRBD1. After removal of 5 bases from V and 8 bases from J, the junction contained 6 bases not matched to a gene. Germline CDR1 is MNHEY and CDR2 is SVGAGI. The CDR3 sequence is 13 residues long. In DNA, the CDR3 is TGTGCCAGCAGTCCCAGGGGGCGCGGTACGCAGTATTTT. This gives the protein CASSPRGRGTQYF.

The CDR3 bases are TGTGCCAGCAGCGTCTGGGACTCCCCGAACACTGAAGCTTTCTTT. Translated: CASSVWDSPNTEAFF. This chain connects TRBV3-1 (or the pseudogene TRBV3-2) to TRBJ1-1; TRBD1 might be the D (5 bases). The CDR3 contains 15 residues. The germline CDR1 and CDR2 sequences are LGHDT and YNNKEL (reference sequence). The V end was cut by 5 bases, the J end by 1 base, with 14 bases between.

The gene calls are TRBV2 and TRBJ2-2, with 7 bases lining up with TRBD1. With 3 bases clipped from V and 6 bases from J, the junction kept 7 bases outside the gene matches. This CDR3 has 15 residues. Looked up from germline, CDR1 is SNHLY and CDR2 is FYNNEI. The CDR3 protein is CASSENRGLAGELFF. CDR3 in DNA: TGTGCCAGCAGTGAGAACAGGGGCTTGGCCGGGGAGCTGTTTTTT.

This clone appeared once. This rearrangement joins TRBV9 to TRBJ2-2, with D maybe TRBD1 (6 bases). This CDR3 is 14 amino acids long. Germline V CDR1 and CDR2: SGDLS, YYNGEE. V lost 2 bases and J lost 7, with 12 bases in between. As DNA, the CDR3 is TGTGCCAGCAGCGTTCAGGGGTTCAGCGGGGAGCTGTTTTTT. Translated, it gives CASSVQGFSGELFF.

On this clone: A much bigger clone sits one base away, suggesting this may be a read error. Different DNA sequences within this sample yield the same CDR3. V and J are TRBV28 and TRBJ1-5; D might be TRBD1 (6 bases). The CDR3 contains 12 residues. Germline CDR1 reads MDHEN; CDR2 reads SYDVKM. The CDR3 DNA reads TGTGCCAGCAGTACTATGCGGGGGCCCCAACATTTT. Its protein product is CASSTMRGPQHF.

V is TRBV6-2 or TRBV6-3 and J is TRBJ2-7; 10 bases are shared with TRBD1. The V and J ends lost 6 bases and 2 bases, in that order; junction bases with no gene match: 4. The CDR3 length is 14 residues. CDR1 and CDR2 from the germline V gene are MNHEY and SVGEGT. DNA of the CDR3: TGTGCCAGCAGCCGGACAGGGGGGCCCTACGAGCAGTACTTC. It specifies CASSRTGGPYEQYF.

V usage is TRBV7-2 and J usage is TRBJ1-5; D uncertain. Germline CDR1 is SGHTA and CDR2 is FQGNSA. This CDR3 has 15 residues. V lost 2 bases to trimming and J lost 1 base, with 9 bases between them. CDR3: CASSLSIGSNQPQHF. The CDR3 DNA reads as TGTGCCAGCAGCTTAAGCATTGGCAGCAATCAGCCCCAGCATTTT. The variable domain in full, with the rest retrieved from reference TRBV7-2 and TRBJ1-5, is GAGVSQSPSNKVTEKGKDVELRCDPISGHTALYWYRQSLGQGLEFLIYFQGNSAPDKSGLPSDRFSAERTGGSVSTLTIQRTQQEDSAVYLCASSLSIGSNQPQHFGDGTRLSIL.

The genes are TRBV5-4 and TRBJ2-1; D is perhaps TRBD1 (6 bases). Per germline, CDR1 SGHNT and CDR2 YYREEE (reference sequence). The CDR3 length is 14 residues. V was cut by 3 bases and J by 4 bases, with 11 bases left in between. CDR3 bases: TGTGCCAGCAGCTACAGGACAGAATACAATGAGCAGTTCTTC. Protein sequence: CASSYRTEYNEQFF. Together with reference TRBV5-4 and TRBJ2-1, the CDR3 gives the full variable domain: ETGVTQSPTHLIKTRGQQVTLRCSSQSGHNTVSWYQQALGQGPQFIFQYYREEENGRGNFPPRFSGLQFPNYSSELNVNALELDDSALYLCASSYRTEYNEQFFGPGTRLTVL.

The gene calls are TRBV7-6 and TRBJ1-1; D unresolved. This CDR3 has 14 amino acids. Deletions cut 2 bases from V and 2 bases from J, with 9 bases between. Germline V CDR1 and CDR2: SGHVS, FNYEAQ. CDR3 protein: CASSLSRSNTEAFF. CDR3 nucleotide sequence: TGTGCCAGCAGCTTAAGCCGGAGTAACACTGAAGCTTTCTTT.